The clone carrying this TCR beta chain was detected only once. The target antigen is unknown. It may be a read error: a sequence one base away is much more abundant. The sample belongs to a study of response to subunit inactivated influenza vaccine. Study-level points and caveats: Authors suggested each seasonal flu vaccination may recruit only limited numbers of new T cells.

One entry per CDR3 protein results from TCRdb running MiXCR on the RT-PCR reads. The profile covers around 530,000 distinct CDR3 sequences, with approximately 12% appearing a single time and 9.5% to 13% taken by the ten largest. Trimming removed 6 bases from V and 1 base from J, with 10 bases in between. CDR3 length equals 13 residues. Germline assignment: CDR1 MNHNS and CDR2 SASEGT. Sequencing used PBMCs from blood, obtained on the day of vaccination. This TCR derives from a man between 45 and 60 years old who received an inactivated influenza vaccine. This chain links TRBV6-1 with TRBJ2-7, with TRBD2 as a possible D gene (7 bases). The CDR3 loop is CASRSGTSYEQYF. The DNA of the CDR3 is TGTGCCAGCAGAAGCGGGACATCCTACGAGCAGTACTTC.